This TCR beta chain is from a study of cytomegalovirus exposure and HLA in healthy donors. Across the study: Among 350 to 500 genotyped donors, 65% to 90% fell in the Caucasian-associated ancestry cluster.

Vbeta (60) and Jbeta (13) primers were used in the PCR. Per the study methods: Some 11 million shared chains were among the about 80 million unique TCR beta chains that a later analysis counted. Repertoires were generated with immunoSEQ multiplex PCR, while TCRdb's copy carries only in-frame clones and drops some. The V and J calls and clone size were taken over from that table, and D and trimming were inferred from the DNA. The table lists roughly 38,000 clones, around 69% of them singletons. Study observations and caveats: An analysis done earlier found most TCR beta V segments productive about 87% or about 30% of the time. Later analysis associated a missense DCLRE1C variant with TCR beta V- and J-gene trimming.

Of note for this clone: Antigen: not known.

V was shortened by 4 bases and J by 3 bases, with 13 bases between the two germline ends. Germline V gene sequence: CDR1 SGHVS, CDR2 FQNEAQ. The CDR3 covers 15 residues. The V gene is TRBV7-8, the J gene TRBJ1-5; tentative D call: TRBD1 (5 bases). Sequenced input: PBMCs. The sequence came from a woman aged 25 to 45 in good health and CMV-seropositive. CDR3 loop: CASSSAGGVNQPQHF. CDR3 nucleotides: TGTGCCAGCAGCTCAGCGGGGGGAGTCAATCAGCCCCAGCATTTT.